The text below deals with one T cell receptor beta chain. What it binds is not known. Profiling relied on immunoSEQ multiplex PCR, and the TCRdb table lists in-frame clones only, not all of them. The profile shows about 120,000 clones, 90% to 95% of them singletons. The data were taken from a study of T cell responses to AZD1222 COVID-19 vaccine. Between the trimmed V and J ends, which lost 3 bases and 8 bases, there was a span of 13 bases. The germline V gene encodes CDR1 KGHSH and CDR2 LQKENI. This CDR3 contains 13 residues. General observations from the study: The reported proportion of spike-specific TCRs targeting unmutated variant regions was nearly half. Sampling captured repertoires only after the peak T cell response.

The input for sequencing was peripheral blood, taken 28 days after the second AZD1222 dose. This sequence originates from an adult who received the AZD1222 COVID-19 vaccine. The chain joins TRBV18 to TRBJ1-2, with a weak D call TRBD1 (6 bases). The CDR3 loop reads CASSPRTEEGYTF. DNA of the CDR3: TGTGCCAGCTCACCCCGGACAGAAGAGGGCTACACCTTC.